Listed here is a single TCR beta chain. RNA transcripts provided the source from which TCR beta CDR3 regions were amplified. The HTBI primer set drove a first-round RT-PCR of the TCR CDR3. TCRdb used MiXCR to reprocess the multiplex PCR reads, holding one entry per CDR3 protein. The sample lists roughly 380,000 distinct CDR3 sequences, about a fifth seen once, with about 4% in the top ten. The data are from a study of T cells in Graves' hyperthyroidism and ophthalmopathy. CDR1 MNHEY and CDR2 SVGAGI come from the germline V gene. This CDR3 comprises 14 residues. V gave up 2 bases and J gave up 3 bases, with 8 bases separating them.

Sequencing used blood. This clonotype was sampled from a woman aged 18-29 years with Graves' hyperthyroidism. The V call is TRBV6-5, the J call TRBJ1-5, with D uncertain. In DNA form, the CDR3 reads TGTGCCAGCAGTTACAGGCATACCAATCAGCCCCAGCATTTT. Translation: CASSYRHTNQPQHF.